The 5 T cell receptor beta chains below come from one sample, sequenced in a study of long-term antiretroviral therapy in people with HIV. Sequencing used immunoSEQ v3.0 at survey level. Using immunoSEQ multiplex PCR, the repertoire was profiled, and TCRdb retains in-frame clones only, with some absent. Of almost 30,000 clones detected, 80% to 90% appear once; the ten largest clones hold around 9%. The specimen comprised unsorted PBMCs, sampled 3.2 years before starting antiretroviral therapy. The receptors stem from a man in his forties or fifties with HIV.

The rearrangement uses TRBV30 and TRBJ2-3; 11 bases map to TRBD2. Germline V gene data show CDR1 as GTSNPN and CDR2 as SVGIG (reference sequence). The CDR3 has 12 amino acids. J gave up 5 bases and V 5 bases, and 0 bases lay outside the gene matches. This chain's CDR3 is CAWGLAGDTQYF. The CDR3 bases are TGTGCCTGGGGACTAGCGGGAGATACGCAGTATTTT.

In nucleotides, the CDR3 is TGTGCCAGCAGCTTTAGGGGGCTTTCCTCCTACGAGCAGTACTTC. Its protein is CASSFRGLSSYEQYF. V usage is TRBV11-3 and J usage is TRBJ2-7, with 7 bases fitting TRBD1. Trimming at V came to 3 bases and at J to 0 bases, leaving 5 bases not matched to a gene. Germline CDR1 and CDR2: SGHNT and YENEEA. This CDR3 has 15 amino acids.

This chain links TRBV7-2 with TRBJ2-7; 7 bases are a match to TRBD1. CDR3 length equals 14 residues. Losses at the gene ends were 3 bases for V and 6 bases for J; bases not matched to a gene: 8. The germline V gene has CDR1 SGHTA and CDR2 FQGNSA. This chain's CDR3 is CASSFGTAASEQYF. The CDR3 nucleotides read TGTGCCAGCAGCTTCGGGACAGCCGCTAGCGAGCAGTACTTC.

The genes are TRBV19 and TRBJ2-7; possible D gene TRBD2, 6 bases. Germline values: CDR1 LNHDA, CDR2 SQIVND (reference sequence). CDR3 length equals 15 residues. V was trimmed by 3 bases and J by 0 bases, leaving 12 bases between them. DNA of the CDR3: TGTGCCAGTAGTATTTCGGCGGGGCGCTCCTACGAGCAGTACTTC. Translated, it gives CASSISAGRSYEQYF.

The chain couples TRBV21-1 to TRBJ2-7; TRBD2 is the table's D call, not checked against the DNA. TRBV21-1 corresponds to a pseudogene. The CDR3 covers 15 residues. The CDR3 coding sequence is TGTGCCAGCAGCAAAGCATTCCTAGCTAGCGACGAGCAGTACTTC. Its protein product is CASSKAFLASDEQYF.